Sequencing of this T cell receptor beta chain was carried out in a study of blood T cell repertoires in COVID-19. Study-wide context: From T cells, B-cell-depleted T cells, or PBMCs came the material, which was cDNA or gDNA.

Participant ages covered about 18 to 89 years across around 25 US areas. Germline V CDR1 and CDR2: SGDLS, YYNGEE. With 2 bases clipped from V and 3 bases from J, the junction kept 3 bases outside the gene matches. This CDR3 has 15 amino acids. Per the original data handling: Scientists estimated how many nucleated cells there were by amplifying reference gene primers. Produced via immunoSEQ multiplex PCR; TCRdb's table is partial and in-frame only. From that table come the V and J calls and clone size; the DNA was used to work out D and trimming. Of fewer than 350,000 clones in the sample, roughly 86% were seen once.

The sequencing sample was made of PBMCs or T cells enriched from blood (not recorded which). This sequence was found in a woman in her 30s who had recovered from COVID-19. The gene calls are TRBV9 and TRBJ2-5; 11 bases are a match to TRBD2. The CDR3 sequence is CASSVSGRVKETQYF. The CDR3 DNA reads as TGTGCCAGCAGCGTTAGCGGGAGGGTCAAAGAGACCCAGTACTTC.